The T cell receptor beta chain under discussion was sequenced for a study of regulatory T cells in long-lasting Graves disease. Study-level findings and limits: The study found persistent patients shared more public clonotypes (roughly 2,600) than new patients (just over 950). The study found lower TCR diversity in persistent Graves' patients than in newly diagnosed ones.

This clonotype was observed a handful of times. What it recognizes is unknown. Sample time point: persistent/refractory GD, antithyroid drugs over 5 years with positive TRAb. The authors made the TCR library using RNA they extracted from PBMCs. A volume of approximately 9.8 milliliters of peripheral blood was collected in EDTA tubes. V lost 6 bases, J lost 5 bases, and 7 bases stayed unmatched. The CDR3 loop spans 15 amino acids. The V gene's germline CDR1 is LNHDA and CDR2 SQIVND (reference sequence). For TCR beta, libraries came from iRepertoire HTBI primers and Arm-PCR of CDR3 regions. Original processing notes: The samples included around 64 TRBV and roughly 14 TRBJ segments. MiXCR, applied by TCRdb to the multiplex PCR reads, yields one record per CDR3 protein. For this entry, the V and J calls and clone size follow TCRdb and not the study's own pipeline. The sample contains 400,000 to 500,000 distinct CDR3 sequences, roughly 23% of which appear only once.

The sequence derives from a female donor with Graves disease. The specimen comprised peripheral blood mononuclear cells (PBMCs), sampled when the disease was refractory, from a patient treated with antithyroid drugs. The genes are TRBV19 and TRBJ2-2; 9 bases align to TRBD2. In DNA form, the CDR3 reads TGTGCCAGTAGGGAGGGACTAGCTGGAACCGGGGAGCTGTTTTTT. Translating gives CASREGLAGTGELFF.